This T cell receptor beta chain was profiled in a study of T cell responses to AZD1222 COVID-19 vaccine. Libraries were prepared by immunoSEQ multiplex PCR; TCRdb keeps only in-frame clonotypes and omits some of them. Seen here are fewer than 130,000 clones, about 85% observed once, and the top ten hold about 2.5%. As for this clone: Antigen unknown.

The CDR3 is 13 residues long. Germline assignment: CDR1 SGHDN and CDR2 FVKESK. Trimming took off 1 base at V and 8 bases at J, with 11 bases between the two ends. Notes on the study in general: Targets within unmutated variant regions were reportedly found for nearly half of spike-specific TCRs. With dominance at 160-218 and 743-854, vaccine-associated CD4 TCRs spanned spike. Rises in breadth and depth of Spike-specific TCRs came after two AZD1222 doses.

The receptor comes from an adult who received the AZD1222 COVID-19 vaccine. Sequences were derived from peripheral blood, sampled 28 days after the second AZD1222 dose. This chain uses TRBV14 with TRBJ1-1; D gene uncertain. CDR3 nucleotides: TGTGCCAGCAGCCAAGTTCCTTCTTCAGAAGCTTTCTTT. It translates to CASSQVPSSEAFF.